This entry concerns a single T cell receptor (beta chain). Its antigen is still unknown. The sample originates from a study of blood T cells in healthy people across ages. PCR was performed a second time for about 7 to 12 cycles using a sample-barcoded 5' primer and a J-beta primer mix. A single record per CDR3 protein comes from TCRdb applying MiXCR to the 5' RACE reads. The data contain about 1.5 million distinct CDR3 sequences, roughly two fifths of them seen just once; the ten biggest clones take up more than 4%. General study findings and limits: Among long-lived donors, naive CD4+ cells were more numerous and diversity higher than in aged donors.

The sequencing sample was made of blood. The clonotype originates from a woman younger than 30 in good health.

CDR3 region: CASSLAGRAGPRKQYF. The CDR3 DNA reads TGTGCCAGCAGCTTGGCGGGGAGAGCGGGGCCTAGGAAGCAGTACTTC. V gene TRBV5-5 combines with J gene TRBJ2-7; 7 bases agree with TRBD2. The CDR3 covers 16 residues. V gave up 0 bases and J gave up 8 bases; unmatched junction bases: 14. Germline V CDR1 and CDR2: SGHKS, YYEKEE (reference sequence).